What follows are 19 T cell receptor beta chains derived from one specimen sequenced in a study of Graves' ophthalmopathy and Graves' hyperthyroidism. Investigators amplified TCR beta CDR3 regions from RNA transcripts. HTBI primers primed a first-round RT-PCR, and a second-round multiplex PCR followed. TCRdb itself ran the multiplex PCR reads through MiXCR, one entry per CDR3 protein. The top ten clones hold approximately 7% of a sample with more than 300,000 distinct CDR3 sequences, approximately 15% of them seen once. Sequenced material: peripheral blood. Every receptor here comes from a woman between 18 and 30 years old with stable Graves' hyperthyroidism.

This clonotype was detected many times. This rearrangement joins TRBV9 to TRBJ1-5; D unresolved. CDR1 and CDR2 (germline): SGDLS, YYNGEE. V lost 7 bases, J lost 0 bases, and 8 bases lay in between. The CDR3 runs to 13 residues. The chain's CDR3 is CASEKGSNQPQHF. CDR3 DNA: TGTGCCAGCGAGAAGGGTAGCAATCAGCCCCAGCATTTT.

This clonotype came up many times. CDR3 protein: CASGPGHAGLVTQYF. The CDR3 nucleotides read TGTGCTAGTGGTCCCGGACACGCAGGGTTGGTGACCCAGTACTTC. This chain links TRBV12-5 with TRBJ2-5; a possible D gene is TRBD1 (5 bases). The CDR3 is made up of 15 amino acids. Per the germline V gene, CDR1 is LGHNT and CDR2 is FRNRAP. V was clipped by 5 bases and J by 7 bases, with 20 bases between them.

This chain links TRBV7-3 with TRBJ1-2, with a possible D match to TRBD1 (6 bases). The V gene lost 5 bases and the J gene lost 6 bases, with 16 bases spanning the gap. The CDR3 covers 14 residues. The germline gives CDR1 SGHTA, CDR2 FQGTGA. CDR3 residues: CASSPETGNHGYTF. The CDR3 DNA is TGTGCCAGCAGCCCCGAAACAGGGAACCATGGCTACACCTTC. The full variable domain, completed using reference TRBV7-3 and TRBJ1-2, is GAGVSQTPSNKVTEKGKYVELRCDPISGHTALYWYRQSLGQGPEFLIYFQGTGAADDSGLPNDRFFAVRPEGSVSTLKIQRTERGDSAVYLCASSPETGNHGYTFGSGTRLTVV.

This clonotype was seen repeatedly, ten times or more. CDR3 DNA: TGTGCCACCAGTGATTTGAACGGTGGCTACACCTTC. Its protein is CATSDLNGGYTF. The chain combines TRBV24-1 with TRBJ1-2; D not certain. This CDR3 comprises 12 residues. Trimming took off 0 bases at V and 7 bases at J, with 5 bases between the two ends. Germline V lookup: CDR1 KGHDR, CDR2 SFDVKD.

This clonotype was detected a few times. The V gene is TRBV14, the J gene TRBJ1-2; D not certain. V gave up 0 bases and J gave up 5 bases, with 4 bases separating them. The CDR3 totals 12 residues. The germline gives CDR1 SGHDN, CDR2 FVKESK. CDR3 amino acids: CASSQDAYGYTF. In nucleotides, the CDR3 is TGTGCCAGCAGCCAAGACGCGTATGGCTACACCTTC.

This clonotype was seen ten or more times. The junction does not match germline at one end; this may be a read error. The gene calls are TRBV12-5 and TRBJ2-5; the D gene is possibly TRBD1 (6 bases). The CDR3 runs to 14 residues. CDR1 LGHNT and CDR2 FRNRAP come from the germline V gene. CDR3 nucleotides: TGTGCTAGTGGTTTGAGGGGGAACCAAGAGACCCAGCACTTC. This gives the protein CASGLRGNQETQHF.

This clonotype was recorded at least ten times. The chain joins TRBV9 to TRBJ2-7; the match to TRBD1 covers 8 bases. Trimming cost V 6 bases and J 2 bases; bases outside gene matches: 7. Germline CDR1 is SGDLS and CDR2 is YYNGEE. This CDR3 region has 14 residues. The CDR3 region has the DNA TGTGCCAGCACCGCAGACAGGGGCACCTACGAGCAGTACTTC. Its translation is CASTADRGTYEQYF.

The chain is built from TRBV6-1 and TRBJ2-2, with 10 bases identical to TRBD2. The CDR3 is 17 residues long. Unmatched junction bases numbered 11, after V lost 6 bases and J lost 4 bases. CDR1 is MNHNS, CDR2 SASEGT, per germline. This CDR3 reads CASSSHRRTSGTGELFF. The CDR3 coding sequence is TGTGCCAGCAGCTCCCATCGAAGGACTAGCGGCACCGGGGAGCTGTTTTTT.

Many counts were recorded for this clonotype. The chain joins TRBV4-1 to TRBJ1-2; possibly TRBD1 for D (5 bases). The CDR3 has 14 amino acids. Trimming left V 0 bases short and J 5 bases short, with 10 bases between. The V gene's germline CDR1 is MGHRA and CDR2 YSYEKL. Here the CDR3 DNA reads TGCGCCAGCAGCCAAGAGCCGGGACTTTATGGCTACACCTTC. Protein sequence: CASSQEPGLYGYTF.

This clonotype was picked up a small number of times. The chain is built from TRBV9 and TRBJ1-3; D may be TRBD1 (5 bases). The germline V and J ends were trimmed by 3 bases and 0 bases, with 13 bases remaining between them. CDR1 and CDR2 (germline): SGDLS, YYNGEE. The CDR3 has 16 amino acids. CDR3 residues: CASSATVQGSGNTIYF. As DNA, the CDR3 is TGTGCCAGCAGCGCGACCGTTCAGGGCTCTGGAAACACCATATATTTT.

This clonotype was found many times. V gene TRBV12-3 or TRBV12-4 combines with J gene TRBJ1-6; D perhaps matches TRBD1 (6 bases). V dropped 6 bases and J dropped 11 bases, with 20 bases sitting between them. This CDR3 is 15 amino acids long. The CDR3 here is CASSQGSGVSPPLHF. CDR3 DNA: TGTGCCAGCAGCCAGGGGAGCGGTGTTAGTCCACCCCTCCACTTT.

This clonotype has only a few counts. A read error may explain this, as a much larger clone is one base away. CDR3 residues: CASSATGRNTGELFF. In nucleotides, the CDR3 is TGTGCCAGCAGCGCGACAGGGAGGAACACCGGGGAGCTGTTTTTT. V gene TRBV7-9 combines with J gene TRBJ2-2, with 7 bases matching TRBD1. Germline V gene data show CDR1 as SEHNR and CDR2 as FQNEAQ (reference sequence). This CDR3 contains 15 residues. Trimming took 5 bases from V and 1 from J; bases not matched to a gene: 4.

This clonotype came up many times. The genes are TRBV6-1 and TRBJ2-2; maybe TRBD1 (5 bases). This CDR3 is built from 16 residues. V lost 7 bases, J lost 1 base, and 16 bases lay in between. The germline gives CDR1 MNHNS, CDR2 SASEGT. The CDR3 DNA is TGTGCCAGCACCCCAAGTTGGCAGGGGAACACCGGGGAGCTGTTTTTT. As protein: CASTPSWQGNTGELFF.

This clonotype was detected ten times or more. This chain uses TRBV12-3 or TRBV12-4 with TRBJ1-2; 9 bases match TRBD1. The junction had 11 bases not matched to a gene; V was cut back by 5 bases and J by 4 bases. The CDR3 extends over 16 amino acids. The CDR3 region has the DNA TGTGCCAGCAGTCGCTCTAACAGGGGGCTCGGCTATGGCTACACCTTC. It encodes CASSRSNRGLGYGYTF.

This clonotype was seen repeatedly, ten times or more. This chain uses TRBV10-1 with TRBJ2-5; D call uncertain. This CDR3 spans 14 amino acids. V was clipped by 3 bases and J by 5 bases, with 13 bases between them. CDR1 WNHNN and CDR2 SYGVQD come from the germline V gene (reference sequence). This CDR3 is CASSDSAYGETQYF. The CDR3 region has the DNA TGCGCCAGCAGTGACTCGGCTTACGGGGAGACCCAGTACTTC.

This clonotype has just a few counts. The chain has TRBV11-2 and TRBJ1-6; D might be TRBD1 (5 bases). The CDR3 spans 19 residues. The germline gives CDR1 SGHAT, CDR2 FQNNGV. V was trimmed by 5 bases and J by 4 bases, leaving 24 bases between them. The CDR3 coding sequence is TGTGCCAGCAGCCCGGGGGACCTTATCTCACCCTTTTATAATTCACCCCTCCACTTT. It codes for CASSPGDLISPFYNSPLHF.

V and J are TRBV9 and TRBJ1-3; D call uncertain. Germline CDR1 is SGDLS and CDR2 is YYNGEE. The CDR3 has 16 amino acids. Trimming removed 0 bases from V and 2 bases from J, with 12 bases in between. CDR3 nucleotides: TGTGCCAGCAGCGTAGAGGCGCTAAACGCTGGAAACACCATATATTTT. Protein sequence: CASSVEALNAGNTIYF.

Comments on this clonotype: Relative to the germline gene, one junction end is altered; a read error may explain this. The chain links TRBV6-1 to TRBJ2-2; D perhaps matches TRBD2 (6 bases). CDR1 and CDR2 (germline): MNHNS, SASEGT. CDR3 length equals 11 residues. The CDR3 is CASIEGGDLFF. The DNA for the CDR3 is TGTGCCAGCATTGAAGGAGGGGATCTGTTTTTT.

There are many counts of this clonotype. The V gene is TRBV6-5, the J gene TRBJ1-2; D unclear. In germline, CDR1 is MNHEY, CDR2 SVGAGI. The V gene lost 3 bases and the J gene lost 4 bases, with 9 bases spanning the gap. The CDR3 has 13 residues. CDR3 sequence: CASSYIGPYGYTF. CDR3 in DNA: TGTGCCAGCAGTTATATCGGACCCTATGGCTACACCTTC.